A single sample gave rise to the 9 T cell receptor beta chains below, sequenced in a study of T cell responses to AZD1222 COVID-19 vaccine. TCRdb's table, derived via immunoSEQ multiplex PCR, lists solely in-frame clones and lacks some. The sample includes tens of thousands of clones, 85% to 90% of them seen just once. Sequenced material: peripheral blood, taken on day 0 of MenACWY control vaccination. These TCRs come from an adult in good health.

This rearrangement joins TRBV9 to TRBJ1-1, with 7 nucleotides matching TRBD1. V lost 4 bases and J lost 3; bases outside the gene matches: 6. The germline gives CDR1 SGDLS, CDR2 YYNGEE. This CDR3 spans 14 amino acids. The CDR3 DNA reads TGTGCCAGCAGCCCCAGGGACAGAGACACTGAAGCTTTCTTT. Residues: CASSPRDRDTEAFF.

This chain links TRBV5-6 with TRBJ1-1; 11 nucleotides line up with TRBD1. This CDR3 contains 12 residues. The germline V gene has CDR1 SGHDT and CDR2 YYEEEE. Trimming cost V 4 bases and J 10 bases; bases outside gene matches: 3. CDR3 sequence (DNA): TGTGCCAGCAGCAGGGACAGGGGGGGAGCTTTCTTT. It yields the protein CASSRDRGGAFF.

The sample holds a few counts of this clone. This chain links TRBV27 with TRBJ2-1, with 8 bases aligning to TRBD1. The V and J ends lost 2 bases and 1 base, in that order; junction bases with no gene match: 7. Germline values: CDR1 MNHEY, CDR2 SMNVEV (reference sequence). This CDR3 has 17 amino acids. Written as DNA, the CDR3 is TGTGCCAGCAGTTTAGGTTCAGGGGGCGCGTCCTACAATGAGCAGTTCTTC. Its translation is CASSLGSGGASYNEQFF.

This clone turned up a few times. The V gene is TRBV2, the J gene TRBJ1-2; TRBD1 aligns across 8 bases. The trim removed 8 bases at V and 4 bases at J, leaving 6 bases unmatched. In germline, CDR1 is SNHLY, CDR2 FYNNEI. This CDR3 comprises 13 residues. The CDR3 DNA reads TGTGCCAGCGGACCGGGACAGGCCTATGGCTACACCTTC. Its translation is CASGPGQAYGYTF.

The chain combines TRBV5-6 with TRBJ2-2; 8 bases match TRBD2. Germline assignment: CDR1 SGHDT and CDR2 YYEEEE. The junction had 3 bases not matched to a gene; V was cut back by 3 bases and J by 2 bases. This CDR3 has 15 residues. CDR3 DNA: TGTGCCAGCAGCTCCAGCGGGGGCAACACCGGGGAGCTGTTTTTT. The encoded protein is CASSSSGGNTGELFF.

The chain joins TRBV6-6 to TRBJ2-1; TRBD2 agrees at 9 bases. This CDR3 contains 15 residues. Per the germline V gene, CDR1 is MNHNY and CDR2 is SVGAGI (reference sequence). The J segment lost 2 bases and the V segment lost 5 bases, leaving 4 bases of the junction unmatched. The CDR3 protein is CASSPGLATYNEQFF. CDR3 nucleotides: TGTGCCAGCAGTCCCGGACTAGCGACCTACAATGAGCAGTTCTTC.

The chain has TRBV4-3 and TRBJ2-7, with D possibly being TRBD2 (5 bases). Germline V gives CDR1 LGHNA, CDR2 YSLEER. The CDR3 is 13 residues long. Trimming took off 2 bases at V and 4 bases at J, with 9 bases between the two ends. The CDR3 loop is CASSQTRDYEQYF. CDR3 nucleotide sequence: TGCGCCAGCAGCCAAACACGGGATTACGAGCAGTACTTC.

The chain joins TRBV7-2 to TRBJ2-2, with unresolved D. Trimming pared 2 bases from V and 4 bases from J, leaving 5 bases between. This CDR3 region has 13 residues. CDR1 and CDR2 (germline): SGHTA, FQGNSA. The CDR3 sequence is CASSLSRTGELFF. In nucleotides, the CDR3 is TGTGCCAGCAGCTTAAGCCGCACCGGGGAGCTGTTTTTT.

This chain links TRBV4-3 with TRBJ1-4, with D unclear. Germline V lookup: CDR1 LGHNA, CDR2 YSLEER. Trimming removed 0 bases from V and 3 bases from J, with 8 bases in between. This CDR3 has 15 amino acids. In DNA, the CDR3 is TGCGCCAGCAGCCAAGAACTAAGATCTAATGAAAAACTGTTTTTT. It specifies CASSQELRSNEKLFF.